This T cell receptor (beta chain) was recorded in a study of beta chain features in type 1 diabetes. About the study: Patients did not differ from healthy donors in age, gender or cell yield.

The germline V gene has CDR1 LGHNA and CDR2 YNFKEQ. This CDR3 is 13 amino acids long. Trimming shortened V by 0 bases and J by 9 bases, and 12 bases separated the two germline ends. About this clone: The antigen remains unidentified.

Findings of the study overall: In every one of the four CD4+ subsets, TCRB CDR3s were moderately but significantly shorter in Type 1 diabetes patients. Amplification by PCR could prefer shorter templates, with the same effect in patients and controls.

On average, the one heparinised blood draw given by each donor was approximately 120 mL. The sequenced template was cDNA made from the entire isolated RNA. TCRdb's copy holds only in-frame clones and misses some; the assay was immunoSEQ multiplex PCR. Of some 250,000 clones in the sample, about a tenth were seen once. This TCR was recovered from a man aged 25 to 40 with type 1 diabetes. The rearrangement links TRBV4-2 to TRBJ2-7, with a possible D match to TRBD1 (6 bases). What was sequenced was naive CD4+ T cells from blood. The CDR3 DNA is TGTGCCAGCAGCCAAGAATCCCCGGACAGGCAGTACTTC. The encoded protein is CASSQESPDRQYF.